The present TCR beta chain was sequenced within a study of blood T cell repertoires in COVID-19. Study-level background: T cells, B-cell-depleted T cells, or PBMCs provided the cDNA or gDNA that served as material.

With 5 bases clipped from V and 10 bases from J, the junction kept 8 bases outside the gene matches. From germline, CDR1 is SGDLS and CDR2 YYNGEE. This CDR3 is 14 amino acids long. Libraries were prepared by immunoSEQ multiplex PCR; TCRdb keeps only in-frame clonotypes and omits some of them. The data show some 51,000 clones, 75% to 90% seen once. Sequenced: peripheral blood. This rearrangement joins TRBV9 to TRBJ2-1; 11 nucleotides line up with TRBD2. The TCR comes from a man in his fifties or sixties with acute or convalescent COVID-19. Here the CDR3 DNA reads TGTGCCAGCAGGATAATAGCGGGAGGGAACGAGCAGTTCTTC. Its protein is CASRIIAGGNEQFF. Using reference TRBV9 and TRBJ2-1 for the parts outside the CDR3, the full variable domain is DSGVTQTPKHLITATGQRVTLRCSPRSGDLSVYWYQQSLDQGLQFLIQYYNGEERAKGNILERFSAQQFPDLHSELNLSSLELGDSALYFCASRIIAGGNEQFFGPGTRLTVL.